This T cell receptor (beta chain) emerged from a study of blood T cells in healthy people across ages. Sample-barcoded 5' priming and a J-beta primer mix drove a second PCR of about 6 to 12 cycles. TCRdb reprocessed the 5' RACE reads with MiXCR, giving one entry per CDR3 protein. This sample carries fewer than 1 million distinct CDR3 sequences, roughly 44% of them seen once, and the ten largest clones take roughly 19%. Germline values: CDR1 SGHRS, CDR2 YFSETQ. Trimming removed 4 bases from V and 2 bases from J, with 9 bases in between. This CDR3 has 13 residues. Input material: blood. The sequence was obtained from a man in his sixties in good health. The chain uses TRBV5-1 and TRBJ2-5; a weak D match, TRBD1 (6 bases). Here the CDR3 reads CASSDRSQETQYF. In DNA form, the CDR3 reads TGCGCCAGCAGCGACAGGTCGCAAGAGACCCAGTACTTC.